This T cell receptor (beta chain) came from a study of blood T cell repertoires in COVID-19. Assay: immunoSEQ multiplex PCR; the TCRdb copy retains only in-frame clones and omits some. Of 300,000 to 400,000 clones listed, around 90% are singletons. The receptor's source is a woman aged 18-29 years who had recovered from COVID-19. The sequenced sample consisted of peripheral blood.

The CDR3 DNA sequence: TGTGCCAGTAGTATCACGGGAGGGCCAGGCGGGGAGCTGTTTTTT. This codes for CASSITGGPGGELFF. The chain couples TRBV19 to TRBJ2-2, with TRBD2 matching over 8 bases. Germline V gene sequence: CDR1 LNHDA, CDR2 SQIVND (reference sequence). The CDR3 has 15 amino acids. Trimming removed 3 bases from V and 7 bases from J; junction bases left unmatched: 7.